Listed below are T cell receptor beta chains from one sample, sequenced in a study of cytotoxic CD8 clonotypes in ibrutinib-treated CLL. TCRdb keeps only in-frame clones here, not all; method: immunoSEQ multiplex PCR. The sample yields approximately 340,000 clones, 60% to 80% seen once. The sample here was PBMCs, taken after 36 months of ibrutinib treatment. The receptors stem from a human donor with chronic lymphocytic leukemia. Both conserved end residues are part of each CDR3. Each record gives: V gene, D gene, J gene, CDR3 protein. A D gene is named only where the DNA matches it firmly.

v_gene: TRBV7-2; d_gene: TRBD1; j_gene: TRBJ1-1; CDR3aa: CASSLGSDGQGETEAFF
v_gene: TRBV4-1; d_gene: TRBD1; j_gene: TRBJ2-7; CDR3aa: CASSQGRTGGLSYEQYF
v_gene: TRBV4-1; d_gene: NA; j_gene: TRBJ1-4; CDR3aa: CASMDHTTNEKLFF
v_gene: TRBV5-1; d_gene: NA; j_gene: TRBJ1-2; CDR3aa: CASSLERVGYTF
v_gene: TRBV2; d_gene: NA; j_gene: TRBJ1-1; CDR3aa: CASNGRARSSAEAFF
v_gene: TRBV19; d_gene: NA; j_gene: TRBJ1-2; CDR3aa: CASSIEPGDGYTF
v_gene: TRBV19; d_gene: NA; j_gene: TRBJ1-5; CDR3aa: CASNGAGNQPQHF
v_gene: TRBV19; d_gene: NA; j_gene: TRBJ1-3; CDR3aa: CASSASGISSGNTIYF
v_gene: TRBV18; d_gene: TRBD1; j_gene: TRBJ1-5; CDR3aa: CASSRDRGPNQPQHF
v_gene: TRBV15; d_gene: NA; j_gene: TRBJ2-5; CDR3aa: CATSRLGGRETQYF
v_gene: TRBV2; d_gene: NA; j_gene: TRBJ2-7; CDR3aa: CASSYDRLYEQYF
v_gene: TRBV9; d_gene: NA; j_gene: TRBJ2-1; CDR3aa: CASSRGDNEQFF
v_gene: TRBV28; d_gene: NA; j_gene: TRBJ1-4; CDR3aa: CASSLATAPSPDEKLFF
v_gene: TRBV6-5; d_gene: NA; j_gene: TRBJ2-3; CDR3aa: CASSSPATDTQYF
v_gene: TRBV5-5; d_gene: TRBD2; j_gene: TRBJ2-7; CDR3aa: CASSPNPGLAYEQYF
v_gene: TRBV7-9; d_gene: TRBD1; j_gene: TRBJ2-3; CDR3aa: CASSLGTGVITDTQYF
v_gene: TRBV7-2; d_gene: NA; j_gene: TRBJ2-5; CDR3aa: CATRVGTGGQETQYF
v_gene: TRBV18; d_gene: NA; j_gene: TRBJ1-6; CDR3aa: CASSPAGVNSPLHF
v_gene: TRBV5-4; d_gene: NA; j_gene: TRBJ1-2; CDR3aa: CASSLGQLIDTF
v_gene: TRBV29-1; d_gene: TRBD1; j_gene: TRBJ1-2; CDR3aa: CSAMDRVGYTF
v_gene: TRBV11-2; d_gene: NA; j_gene: TRBJ2-2; CDR3aa: CASRKTGLNTGELFF
v_gene: TRBV15; d_gene: NA; j_gene: TRBJ1-1; CDR3aa: CATSMWADTEAFF
v_gene: TRBV4-1; d_gene: NA; j_gene: TRBJ2-3; CDR3aa: CASSQEPSRGSDTQYF
v_gene: TRBV5-1; d_gene: NA; j_gene: TRBJ1-5; CDR3aa: CASSPLGLNSNQPQHF
v_gene: TRBV9; d_gene: NA; j_gene: TRBJ2-1; CDR3aa: CASSVGSTAEQFF
v_gene: TRBV2; d_gene: NA; j_gene: TRBJ2-1; CDR3aa: CASSPLIESEQFF
v_gene: TRBV2; d_gene: TRBD2; j_gene: TRBJ2-2; CDR3aa: CASSEAQEAGVTYTGELFF
v_gene: TRBV19; d_gene: NA; j_gene: TRBJ2-1; CDR3aa: CASSISGHLYNEQFF
v_gene: TRBV27; d_gene: TRBD2; j_gene: TRBJ2-7; CDR3aa: CASSQIAGEQYF
v_gene: TRBV5-4; d_gene: NA; j_gene: TRBJ2-5; CDR3aa: CASSSPVQETQYF
v_gene: TRBV11-2; d_gene: NA; j_gene: TRBJ2-1; CDR3aa: CASSLEVGEPYNEQFF
v_gene: TRBV7-8; d_gene: TRBD1; j_gene: TRBJ1-2; CDR3aa: CASSRTGGGNYGYTF
v_gene: TRBV11-1; d_gene: TRBD1; j_gene: TRBJ2-6; CDR3aa: CASSLTTGGSGANVLTF